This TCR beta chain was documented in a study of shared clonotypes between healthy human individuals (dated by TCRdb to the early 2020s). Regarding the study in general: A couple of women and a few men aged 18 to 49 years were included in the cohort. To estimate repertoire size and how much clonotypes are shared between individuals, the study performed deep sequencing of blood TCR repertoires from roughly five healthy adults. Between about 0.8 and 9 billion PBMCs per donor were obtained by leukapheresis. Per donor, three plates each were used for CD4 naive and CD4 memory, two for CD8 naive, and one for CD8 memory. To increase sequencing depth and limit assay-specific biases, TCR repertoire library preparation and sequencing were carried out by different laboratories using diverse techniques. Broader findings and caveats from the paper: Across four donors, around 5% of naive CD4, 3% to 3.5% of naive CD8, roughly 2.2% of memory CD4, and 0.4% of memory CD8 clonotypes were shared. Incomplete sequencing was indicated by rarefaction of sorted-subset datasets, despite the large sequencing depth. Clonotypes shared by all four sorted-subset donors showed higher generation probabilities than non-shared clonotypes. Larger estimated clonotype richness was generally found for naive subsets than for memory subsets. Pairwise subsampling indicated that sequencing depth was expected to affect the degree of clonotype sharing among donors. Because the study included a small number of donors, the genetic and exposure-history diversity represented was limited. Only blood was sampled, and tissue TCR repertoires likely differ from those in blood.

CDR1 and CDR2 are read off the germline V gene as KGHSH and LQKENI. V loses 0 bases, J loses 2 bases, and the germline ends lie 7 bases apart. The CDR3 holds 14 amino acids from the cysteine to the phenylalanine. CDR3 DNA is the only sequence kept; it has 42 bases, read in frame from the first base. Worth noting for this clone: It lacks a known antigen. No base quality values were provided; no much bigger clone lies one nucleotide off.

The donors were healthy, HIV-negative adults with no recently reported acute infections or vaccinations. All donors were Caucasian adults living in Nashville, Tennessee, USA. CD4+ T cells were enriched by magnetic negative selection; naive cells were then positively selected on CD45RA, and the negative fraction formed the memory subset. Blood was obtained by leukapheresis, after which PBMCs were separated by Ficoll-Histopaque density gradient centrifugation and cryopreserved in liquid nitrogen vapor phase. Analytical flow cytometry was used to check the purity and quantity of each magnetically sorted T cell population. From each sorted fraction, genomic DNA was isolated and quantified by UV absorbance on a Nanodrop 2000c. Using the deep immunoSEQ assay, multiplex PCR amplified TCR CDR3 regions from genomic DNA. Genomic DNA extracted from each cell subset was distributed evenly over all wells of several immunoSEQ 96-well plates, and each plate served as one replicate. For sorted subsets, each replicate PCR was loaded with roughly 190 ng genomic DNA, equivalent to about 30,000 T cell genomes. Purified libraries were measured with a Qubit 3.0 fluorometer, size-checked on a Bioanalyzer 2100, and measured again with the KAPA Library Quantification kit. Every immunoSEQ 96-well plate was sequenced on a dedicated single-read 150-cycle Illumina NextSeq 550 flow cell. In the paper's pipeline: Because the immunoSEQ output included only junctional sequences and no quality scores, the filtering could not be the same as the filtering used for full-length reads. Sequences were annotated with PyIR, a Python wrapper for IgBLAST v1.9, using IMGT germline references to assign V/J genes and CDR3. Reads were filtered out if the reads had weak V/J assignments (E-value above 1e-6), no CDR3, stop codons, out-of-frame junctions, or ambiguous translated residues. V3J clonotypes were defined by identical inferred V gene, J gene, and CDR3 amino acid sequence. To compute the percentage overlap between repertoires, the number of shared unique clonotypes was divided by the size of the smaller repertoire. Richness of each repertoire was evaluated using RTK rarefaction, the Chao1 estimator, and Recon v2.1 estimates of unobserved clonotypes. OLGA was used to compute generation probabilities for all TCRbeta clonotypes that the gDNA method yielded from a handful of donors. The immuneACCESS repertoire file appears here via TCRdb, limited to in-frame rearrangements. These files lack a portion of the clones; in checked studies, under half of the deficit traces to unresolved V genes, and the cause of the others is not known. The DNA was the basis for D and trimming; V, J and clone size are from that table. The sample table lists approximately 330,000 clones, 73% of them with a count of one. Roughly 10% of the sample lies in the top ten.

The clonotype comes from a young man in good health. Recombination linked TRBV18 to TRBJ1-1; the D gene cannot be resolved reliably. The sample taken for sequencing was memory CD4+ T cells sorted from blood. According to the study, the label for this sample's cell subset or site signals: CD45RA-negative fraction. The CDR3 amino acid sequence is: CASSPPGRNTEAFF. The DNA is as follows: TGTGCCAGCTCACCACCGGGCAGAAACACTGAAGCTTTCTTT.